This is a list of T cell receptor beta chains from one sample in a study of neurological immune-mediated disorders. One entry per CDR3 protein, called by TCRdb with MiXCR from the 5' RACE reads. The table records more than 75,000 distinct CDR3 sequences, around 4.6% of them present only once. The sample consisted of PBMCs. The receptors were gathered from a woman aged 30 to 39 with multiple sclerosis. CDR3s include the opening cysteine and the closing phenylalanine or tryptophan. D genes are given only for firm matches. Rows give clone size only sometimes, using once, few, many, or a class for an expanded clone.

J gene,D gene,CDR3 length,V gene,clone size,CDR3 DNA,CDR3 protein
TRBJ2-7,NA,14,TRBV9,many,TGTGCCAGCAGCCGCCGGGCTAGCGCTCCCGAGCAGTACTTC,CASSRRASAPEQYF
TRBJ2-5,TRBD2,17,TRBV14,many,TGTGCCAGCAGCTTACCGGGACTAGCGGGAGGAAGGGAGACCCAGTACTTC,CASSLPGLAGGRETQYF
TRBJ2-7,TRBD1,15,TRBV7-9,many,TGTGCCAGCAGCTTAGTCAGGGGGCCCCTCGGCGAGCAGTACTTC,CASSLVRGPLGEQYF
TRBJ1-5,NA,15,TRBV7-6,many,TGTGCCAGCAGCTTAGAAGGACAGAGGAATCAGCCCCAGCATTTT,CASSLEGQRNQPQHF
TRBJ2-7,NA,16,TRBV3-1,many,TGTGCCAGCAGCCCACCCGGCGGAGGACTAATGGGCGAGCAGTACTTC,CASSPPGGGLMGEQYF
TRBJ2-1,NA,15,TRBV20-1,many,TGCAGTGCTAGCGGGGGCAGGAGCTCCTACAATGAGCAGTTCTTC,CSASGGRSSYNEQFF
TRBJ2-3,NA,14,TRBV6-1,once,TGTGCCAGCAGTGTAGCGCAGAACACAGATACGCAGTATTTT,CASSVAQNTDTQYF
TRBJ2-2,NA,13,TRBV5-1,NA,TGCGCCAGCAGCTTTTCGGGACCCGGGGAGCTGTTTTTT,CASSFSGPGELFF
TRBJ1-1,NA,13,TRBV20-1,many,TGCAGTCCAAAGGGGCGGTTAAACACTGAAGCTTTCTTT,CSPKGRLNTEAFF
TRBJ1-1,TRBD1,17,TRBV5-1,many,TGCGCCAGCAGCTCAGGGACAGGGGGCGCAAAGCCCACTGAAGCTTTCTTT,CASSSGTGGAKPTEAFF
TRBJ2-6,NA,15,TRBV29-1,few,TGCAGCGTTGCTGGGGAAACCTCTGGGGCCAACGTCCTGACTTTC,CSVAGETSGANVLTF
TRBJ2-5,NA,14,TRBV28,NA,TGTGCCAGCAGTTTACTGGCAGGCTACAATGAGCAGTACTTC,CASSLLAGYNEQYF
TRBJ2-3,TRBD1,14,TRBV27,many,TGTGCCAGCAGGATTGACAGGGCCACAGATACGCAGTATTTT,CASRIDRATDTQYF
TRBJ1-1,TRBD1,13,TRBV20-1,many,TGCAGTGCTAGCCGGGACAGGGGCACTGAAGCTTTCTTT,CSASRDRGTEAFF
TRBJ2-1,NA,14,TRBV5-1,many,TGCGCCAGCAGCTTGGGGACTGCCCACAATGAGCAGTTCTTC,CASSLGTAHNEQFF
TRBJ2-2,NA,16,TRBV6-6,NA,TGTGCCAGCAGTTACTCTAACATACCGAACACCGGGGAGCTGTTTTTT,CASSYSNIPNTGELFF
TRBJ1-6,NA,16,TRBV7-8,many,TGTGCCAGCAGCCCGTCGAGTACCTCCTATAATTCACCCCTCCACTTT,CASSPSSTSYNSPLHF
TRBJ1-2,NA,16,TRBV12-3/TRBV12-4,many,TGTGCCAGCATGAGGGCCCGCAGTCCTTTAAACTATGGCTACACCTTC,CASMRARSPLNYGYTF
TRBJ2-1,NA,12,TRBV30,many,TGTGCCTGGAGTGTGTCCGGCGTCGAGCAGTTCTTC,CAWSVSGVEQFF
TRBJ2-3,TRBD2,16,TRBV7-8,many,TGTGCCAGCAGCTTAGCCGGACTAGCGGGAGCAGATACGCAGTATTTT,CASSLAGLAGADTQYF
TRBJ1-2,TRBD1,12,TRBV24-1,NA,TGTGCCACCAGGGACAGGGCGGACGGCTACACCTTC,CATRDRADGYTF
TRBJ2-3,NA,15,TRBV5-1,few,TGCGCCAGCAGCTTTGGGAGATCTAGCACAGATACGCAGTATTTT,CASSFGRSSTDTQYF
TRBJ1-2,NA,16,TRBV28,many,TGTGCCAGCAGTTTTGCTTTCGGGGGGAGGAACTATGGCTACACCTTC,CASSFAFGGRNYGYTF
TRBJ2-1,TRBD2,18,TRBV6-5,many,TGTGCCAGCAACCCAGGGAGGACTAGCGGGGCCTCCTACAATGAGCAGTTCTTC,CASNPGRTSGASYNEQFF
TRBJ2-1,TRBD2,16,TRBV5-1,many,TGCGCCAGCAGCTTAAGACTAGCGGAATTTGGGAATGAGCAGTTCTTC,CASSLRLAEFGNEQFF
TRBJ2-3,NA,15,TRBV20-1,many,TGCAGTGCTAGAGATTGGCGGCGCGACACAGATACGCAGTATTTT,CSARDWRRDTDTQYF
TRBJ2-1,NA,16,TRBV4-1,many,TGCGCCAGCACCCTTTCCGGGACACCTCAGGGAAATGAGCAGTTCTTC,CASTLSGTPQGNEQFF
TRBJ2-2,NA,13,TRBV20-1,many,TGCAGTGCTAGAACGGGAAGCACCGGGGAGCTGTTTTTT,CSARTGSTGELFF
TRBJ2-3,NA,16,TRBV27,many,TGTGCCAGCAGTCCTGGGGCTAGCGCAAGCACAGATACGCAGTATTTT,CASSPGASASTDTQYF
TRBJ2-3,NA,16,TRBV3-1,NA,TGTGCCAGCAGCCAAGGTAGGGGGAGAGGCACAGATACGCAGTATTTT,CASSQGRGRGTDTQYF
TRBJ2-6,NA,18,TRBV5-1,many,TGCGCCAGCAGCCCCACCACGGATTACCTCTCTGGGGCCAACGTCCTGACTTTC,CASSPTTDYLSGANVLTF
TRBJ1-5,TRBD1,15,TRBV20-1,many,TGCAGTGCGAACGCAGGGGGCGGACGCAATCAGCCCCAGCATTTT,CSANAGGGRNQPQHF
TRBJ2-1,NA,14,TRBV12-3/TRBV12-4,many,TGTGCCAGCAGTTTAAGAAATTTTGACAGCGAGCAGTTCTTC,CASSLRNFDSEQFF
TRBJ2-3,TRBD2,17,TRBV7-8,many,TGTGCCAGCAGCCACCCACCGGGACTAGAGAGCACAGATACGCAGTATTTT,CASSHPPGLESTDTQYF
TRBJ1-5,NA,18,TRBV12-2,few,TGTGCAAGTCGCTTAGCGGGGCGGACAGGGGGGCTTGCACAGCCCCAGCATTTT,CASRLAGRTGGLAQPQHF
TRBJ1-2,TRBD1,12,TRBV6-6,many,TGTGCCAGCAGCCGGACAGGATATGGCTACACCTTC,CASSRTGYGYTF
TRBJ2-5,NA,11,TRBV18,many,TGTGCCAGCTCACCTAGAGAGACCCAGTACTTC,CASSPRETQYF
TRBJ2-3,NA,14,TRBV27,many,TGTGCCAGCAGTTTAGTGCGGACCACAGATACGCAGTATTTT,CASSLVRTTDTQYF
TRBJ2-1,NA,14,TRBV5-1,few,TGCGCCAGCAGCTCTGTGGTTTCCTACAATGAGCAGTTCTTC,CASSSVVSYNEQFF
TRBJ2-6,NA,14,TRBV12-3/TRBV12-4,many,TGTGCCAGCAGTCCCAGTACGGGGGCCAACGTCCTGACTTTC,CASSPSTGANVLTF
TRBJ2-7,TRBD2,14,TRBV20-1,many,TGCAGTGCGGAGAGACTAGCGGGAGGAGGCGAGCAGTACTTC,CSAERLAGGGEQYF
TRBJ1-1,NA,12,TRBV20-1,few,TGCAGTGCATCAGGTGCGGACACTGAAGCTTTCTTT,CSASGADTEAFF
TRBJ1-1,NA,11,TRBV6-6,NA,TGTGCCAGCATCAAAAACACTGAAGCTTTCTTT,CASIKNTEAFF
TRBJ1-1,TRBD1,14,TRBV5-6,many,TGTGCCAGCAGCTGGGGACAGGGAGGGACTGAAGCTTTCTTT,CASSWGQGGTEAFF
TRBJ1-2,NA,14,TRBV5-1,many,TGCGCCAGCAGCTCCGGCACAGGGCCCTATGGCTACACCTTC,CASSSGTGPYGYTF
TRBJ2-1,TRBD2,16,TRBV29-1,NA,TGCAGCGTTGAAGAGACCGGGACTAGTTTCTACAATGAGCAGTTCTTC,CSVEETGTSFYNEQFF
TRBJ2-5,TRBD2,16,TRBV20-1,many,TGCAGTGCTAGAGTATACCTAGCGGGGGCCCCTGGGACCCAGTACTTC,CSARVYLAGAPGTQYF
TRBJ1-2,NA,14,TRBV20-1,many,TGCAGTGCTAGTGGGGGAGACCCGCGCTATGGCTACACCTTC,CSASGGDPRYGYTF
TRBJ1-1,NA,13,TRBV14,NA,TGTGCCAGCAGCCTCCAAGTGGCTACTGAAGCTTTCTTT,CASSLQVATEAFF
TRBJ2-1,NA,15,TRBV18,NA,TGTGCCAGCTCACCACGGACCGGGAGCTACAATGAGCAGTTCTTC,CASSPRTGSYNEQFF
TRBJ1-2,NA,13,TRBV18,few,TGTGCCAGCTCATCCGGGCCCGACTATGTCTACACCTTC,CASSSGPDYVYTF
TRBJ2-5,TRBD1,14,TRBV20-1,many,TGCAGTGCTAGAGGGACAGGTCTGGCAGAGACCCAGTACTTC,CSARGTGLAETQYF